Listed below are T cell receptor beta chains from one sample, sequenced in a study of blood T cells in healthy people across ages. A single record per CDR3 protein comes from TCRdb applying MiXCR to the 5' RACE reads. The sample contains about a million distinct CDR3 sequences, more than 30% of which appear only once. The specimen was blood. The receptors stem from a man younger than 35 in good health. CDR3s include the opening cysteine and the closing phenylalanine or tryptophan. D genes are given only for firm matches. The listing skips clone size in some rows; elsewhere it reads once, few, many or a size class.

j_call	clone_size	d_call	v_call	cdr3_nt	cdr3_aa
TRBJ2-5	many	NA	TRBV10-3	TGTGCCATCAGTGAATTAGCAGAGACCCAGTACTTC	CAISELAETQYF
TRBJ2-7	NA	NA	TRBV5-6	TGTGCCAGCAGCTTGCCAGAATATCCCTTCCACGAGCAGTACTTC	CASSLPEYPFHEQYF
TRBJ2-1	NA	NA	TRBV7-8	TGTGCCAGCAGCTTTGCGGGGGCCGGTGAGCAGTTCTTC	CASSFAGAGEQFF
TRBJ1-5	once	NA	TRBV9	TGTGCCAGCAGCGTAGATCCGGGCTTGGTTTATCCCCAGCATTTT	CASSVDPGLVYPQHF
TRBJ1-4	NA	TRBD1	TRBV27	TGTGCCAGCAGGCGGGGGACAGCTAATGAAAAACTGTTTTTT	CASRRGTANEKLFF
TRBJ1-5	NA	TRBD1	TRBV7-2	TGTGCCGGCAGCCCGACAGGGGAACCTATCCAGCCCCAGCATTTT	CAGSPTGEPIQPQHF
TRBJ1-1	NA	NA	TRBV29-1	TGCGGCGTTGTAACCAAAGAGGCTTTCTTT	CGVVTKEAFF
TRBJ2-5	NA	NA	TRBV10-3	TGTGCCGCCCAGGGAGGAGAGACCCAGTACTTC	CAAQGGETQYF
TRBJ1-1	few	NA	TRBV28	TGTGCCAGCAGTCTTCTAAGACGGCTTTGGACACCTCACCCTGAAGCTTTCTTT	CASSLLRRLWTPHPEAFF
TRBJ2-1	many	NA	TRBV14	TGTGCCAGCAGCCAAGATGACAGGCAGTTCTTC	CASSQDDRQFF
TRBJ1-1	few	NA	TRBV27	TGTGCCAGCCGTAGGAGGGCGAACACTGAAGCTTTCTTT	CASRRRANTEAFF
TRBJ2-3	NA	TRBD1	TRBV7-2	TGTGCCAGCAGCTTCCGCCCTACCGGGACAGGGTGGTCCAGCACAGATACGCAGTATTTT	CASSFRPTGTGWSSTDTQYF
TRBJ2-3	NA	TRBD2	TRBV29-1	TGCAGCGCTTATTCCCTGGGGCTAGCGGGGGGAAGCACCATGGATACGCAGTATTTT	CSAYSLGLAGGSTMDTQYF
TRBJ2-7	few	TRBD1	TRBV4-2	TGTGCCAGCAGCCAGACAGGGGGCGAGCAGTACTTC	CASSQTGGEQYF
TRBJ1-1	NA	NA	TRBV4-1	TGCGCCAGCAGCCAAGAGACAGTCAGGGTGAGCACTGAAGCTTTCTTT	CASSQETVRVSTEAFF
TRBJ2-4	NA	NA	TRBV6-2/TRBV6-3	TGTGCCAGCACCCAGGGCGCCGGGGTGAACATTCAGTACTTC	CASTQGAGVNIQYF
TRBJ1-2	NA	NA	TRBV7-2	TGTGCCAGCAGCTTACTTAGCTATGGCTACACCTTC	CASSLLSYGYTF
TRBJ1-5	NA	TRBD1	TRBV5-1	TGCGCCAGCAGCGGAAACAGGGGTCGGAATCAGCCCCAGCATTTT	CASSGNRGRNQPQHF
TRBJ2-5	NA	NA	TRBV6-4	TGTGCCACCTCTATGGGCCCTCAAGAGACCCAGTACTTC	CATSMGPQETQYF
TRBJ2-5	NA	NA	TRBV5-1	TGCGCCAGCAGCTTGTCAGGCAGAGTTCCCCAGGAGACCCAGTACTTC	CASSLSGRVPQETQYF
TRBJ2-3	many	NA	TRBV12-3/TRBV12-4	TGTGCCAGCAGTGATCCAGATACGCAGTATTTT	CASSDPDTQYF
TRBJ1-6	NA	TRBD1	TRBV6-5	TGTGCCAGCAGTCGACAGGGTAATAATTCACCCCTCCACTTT	CASSRQGNNSPLHF
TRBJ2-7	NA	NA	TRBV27	TGTGCCACCGCGGGGCAGGCCTCCTACGAGCAGTACTTC	CATAGQASYEQYF
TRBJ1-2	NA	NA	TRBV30	TGTGCCTGGACCCCCGGGGGAGGCTACACCTTC	CAWTPGGGYTF
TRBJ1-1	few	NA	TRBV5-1	TGCGCCAGCAGCCGAGCAGGACAGACCAACACTGAAGCTTTCTTT	CASSRAGQTNTEAFF
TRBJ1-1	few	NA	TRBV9	TGTGCCAGCAGCACCACGCCCCTCACTGAAGCTTTCTTT	CASSTTPLTEAFF
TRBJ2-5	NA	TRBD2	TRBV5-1	TGCGCCAGCAGCCGACAAGCGGGGCCAGAGACCCAGTACTTC	CASSRQAGPETQYF
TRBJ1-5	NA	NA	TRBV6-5	TGTGCCAGCAGCTTGGGGGGGAATCAGCTCCAGCATTTT	CASSLGGNQLQHF
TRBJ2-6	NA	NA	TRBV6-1	TGTGCCAGTCGAGACACCCCTGAGGCCAACGTCCTGACTTTC	CASRDTPEANVLTF
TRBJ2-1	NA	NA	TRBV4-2	TGTGCCAGCAGCCAAGTTCGGGGTCGTAGGCCGTTCTTC	CASSQVRGRRPFF
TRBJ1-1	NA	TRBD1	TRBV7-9	TGTGCCGGCAGCTCTCAGACAGGGACCATGAACACTGAAGCTTTCTTT	CAGSSQTGTMNTEAFF
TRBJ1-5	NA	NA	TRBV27	TGTGCCAGCCAACAGGGACTTAGCCAGCCCCAGCATTTT	CASQQGLSQPQHF
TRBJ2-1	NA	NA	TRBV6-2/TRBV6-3	TGTGCCGTCGGGGGTAATGAGCAGTTCTTC	CAVGGNEQFF
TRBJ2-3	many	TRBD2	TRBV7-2	TGTGCCAGCAGCTTGAGGACTAGCGGGGGGACGGATACGCAGTATTTT	CASSLRTSGGTDTQYF
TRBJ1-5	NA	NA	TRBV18	TGTGCCAGCTCACCCGCAGAGGGTCCGCCCCAGCATTTT	CASSPAEGPPQHF
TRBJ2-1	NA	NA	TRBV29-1	TGCAGCGTTGGGGCCACGGATGAGCAGTTCTTC	CSVGATDEQFF
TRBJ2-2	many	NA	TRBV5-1	TGCGCCAGCAGCTTAGACAGCCGCGGGGAGCTGTTTTTT	CASSLDSRGELFF
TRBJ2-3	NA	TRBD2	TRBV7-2	TGTGCCAGCAGCTTAGTAGCGGGAAATACAGATACGCAGTATTTT	CASSLVAGNTDTQYF
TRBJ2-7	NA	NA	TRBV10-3	TGTGCCATCGGGGGGACAGATTCCTCCTACAATGAGCAGTACTTC	CAIGGTDSSYNEQYF
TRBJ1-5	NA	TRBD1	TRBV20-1	TGCAGTGCTAGAGACCGGACAGGGGAAGGTCAGCCCCAGCATTTT	CSARDRTGEGQPQHF
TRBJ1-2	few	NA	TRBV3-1	TGTGCCAGCAGCCACGGGGAAAACTATGGCTACACCTTC	CASSHGENYGYTF
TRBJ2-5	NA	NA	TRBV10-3	TGTGCCATGGGGCAAGAGACCCAGTACTTC	CAMGQETQYF